This is a list of T cell receptor beta chains from one sample in a study of tumor-infiltrating lymphocytes in primary liver carcinoma. TCRdb called the multiplex PCR reads again in MiXCR, with one record for every CDR3 protein. This sample has roughly 330,000 distinct CDR3 sequences, with approximately 64% found just once. Input material: peripheral blood. These receptors were collected from a man between 40 and 49 years old with primary liver carcinoma and hepatitis B virus infection. The CDR3 runs from the conserved cysteine through the conserved F or W. The D gene is left open where the match is weak. Some rows have no size entry. The others give once, few or many, or a class for an expanded clone.

TRBV4-2	many	TRBJ2-1	TRBD2	CASSQESGGYNEQFF	TGTGCCAGCAGCCAAGAAAGCGGGGGATACAATGAGCAGTTCTTC
TRBV10-2	NA	TRBJ2-1	TRBD1	CASSERTGEQFF	TGCGCCAGCAGTGAGAGGACAGGGGAGCAGTTCTTC
TRBV14	NA	TRBJ2-2	NA	CASSHGQFGGSGELFF	TGTGCCAGCAGCCACGGACAGTTTGGTGGGTCCGGGGAGCTGTTTTTT
TRBV6-1	few	TRBJ2-3	TRBD2	CASRARTSGRGTDTQYF	TGTGCCAGCAGGGCGCGGACTAGCGGGAGGGGCACAGATACGCAGTATTTT
TRBV6-2/TRBV6-3	few	TRBJ2-7	NA	CASSLGLHYEQYF	TGTGCCAGCAGTCTTGGTCTGCACTACGAGCAGTACTTC
TRBV28	NA	TRBJ2-7	TRBD2	CSSSERVAGGYRQYF	TGTTCCAGCAGTGAACGAGTAGCGGGAGGGTACAGGCAGTACTTC
TRBV11-2	NA	TRBJ2-3	TRBD2	CASSLGLLAGASTDTQYF	TGTGCCAGCAGCTTAGGGCTACTAGCGGGAGCTAGCACAGATACGCAGTATTTT
TRBV29-1	NA	TRBJ2-5	NA	CSADRLWQETQYF	TGCAGCGCCGATCGACTATGGCAAGAGACCCAGTACTTC
TRBV11-2	many	TRBJ2-1	NA	CASSLGRANEQFF	TGTGCCAGCAGCTTAGGGAGAGCGAATGAGCAGTTCTTC
TRBV30	few	TRBJ1-5	NA	CAWSFRDKNQPQHF	TGTGCCTGGAGTTTCCGGGACAAAAATCAGCCCCAGCATTTT
TRBV28	NA	TRBJ1-2	NA	CASSAPNFGLGGYTF	TGTGCCAGCAGTGCCCCGAACTTCGGACTGGGAGGCTATACCTTC
TRBV12-3/TRBV12-4	NA	TRBJ2-7	NA	CAISWGTRSYEQYF	TGTGCCATCAGTTGGGGGACAAGGTCCTACGAGCAGTACTTC
TRBV12-5	many	TRBJ1-1	NA	CASGQATVATEAFF	TGTGCTAGTGGCCAAGCGACAGTCGCCACTGAAGCTTTCTTT
TRBV6-1	many	TRBJ2-2	NA	CAIRQESTGELFF	TGTGCCATACGCCAGGAATCCACCGGGGAGCTGTTTTTT
TRBV10-3	few	TRBJ2-7	TRBD1	CATSRTGGSYEQYF	TGTGCCACCTCCAGGACAGGGGGATCCTACGAGCAGTACTTC
TRBV28	NA	TRBJ2-1	NA	CASSFRVSWYNEQFF	TGTGCCAGCAGTTTTCGGGTTTCGTGGTACAATGAGCAGTTCTTC
TRBV6-6	NA	TRBJ2-7	TRBD1	CVTGQGYYEQYF	TGTGTCACAGGACAGGGTTACTACGAGCAGTACTTC
TRBV10-1	many	TRBJ2-5	NA	CASSASTRGETQYF	TGCGCCAGCAGTGCCTCGACTAGAGGGGAGACCCAGTACTTC
TRBV12-3/TRBV12-4	many	TRBJ1-5	TRBD1	CASSLDRGIQPQHF	TGTGCCAGCAGTTTGGACAGGGGGATTCAGCCCCAGCATTTT
TRBV6-5	NA	TRBJ2-5	NA	CASSYPMAGCALETQYF	TGTGCCAGCAGTTACCCCATGGCAGGGTGCGCTTTGGAGACCCAGTACTTC
TRBV4-2	NA	TRBJ2-2	TRBD1	CASSLALLGGQGLTGELFF	TGTGCCAGCAGCCTAGCCCTCTTAGGCGGACAGGGGCTCACCGGGGAGCTGTTTTTT
TRBV7-9	NA	TRBJ2-2	TRBD2	CASSLGLAGSAGELFF	TGTGCCAGCAGCTTGGGACTAGCGGGAAGCGCCGGGGAGCTGTTTTTT
TRBV10-3	many	TRBJ2-3	TRBD2	CAISESNKGGTDTQYF	TGTGCCATCAGTGAGTCTAATAAGGGAGGGACAGATACGCAGTATTTT
TRBV11-2	NA	TRBJ2-7	NA	CASSLVAETYGQYF	TGCGCCAGCAGCTTAGTGGCAGAGACCTACGGGCAGTACTTC
TRBV6-1	many	TRBJ1-5	NA	CASTQDGGYNQPQHF	TGTGCCAGCACCCAGGACGGGGGGTACAATCAGCCCCAGCATTTT
TRBV11-2	many	TRBJ2-7	TRBD2	CASSRGSLAGAIPYEQYF	TGTGCCAGCAGCCGAGGGTCACTAGCGGGAGCAATTCCCTACGAGCAGTACTTC
TRBV28	NA	TRBJ2-1	TRBD2	CASSSGTSGLTYNEQFF	TGTGCCAGCAGTTCCGGGACTAGCGGGCTGACCTACAATGAGCAGTTCTTC
TRBV12-3/TRBV12-4	NA	TRBJ1-3	NA	CASSTDGNTIYF	TGTGCCAGCAGTACTGACGGAAACACCATATATTTT
TRBV11-2	NA	TRBJ2-5	NA	CASREGQGGETQYF	TGTGCCAGCAGGGAGGGGCAGGGAGGAGAGACCCAGTACTTC
TRBV28	NA	TRBJ2-5	NA	CASSLRMAGRETQYF	TGTGCCAGCAGCTTGAGGATGGCGGGAAGGGAGACCCAGTACTTC
TRBV5-1	once	TRBJ2-1	NA	CANSLSTSVDEQFF	TGCGCCAACAGCTTGTCTACTAGTGTCGATGAGCAGTTCTTC
TRBV11-2	few	TRBJ2-2	NA	CVSSDRRNRRSGELFF	TGTGTCAGCAGTGATAGACGGAATCGGCGGTCCGGGGAGCTGTTTTTT
TRBV6-6	NA	TRBJ2-2	NA	CAGVRESNTGELFF	TGTGCCGGCGTCAGGGAATCGAACACCGGGGAGCTGTTTTTT
TRBV29-1	many	TRBJ2-5	TRBD1	CSVRTGWDWYF	TGCAGCGTCAGGACAGGGTGGGATTGGTACTTC
TRBV2	NA	TRBJ1-1	NA	CASSEGGFKNTEAFF	TGTGCCAGCAGTGAGGGCGGATTTAAGAACACTGAAGCTTTCTTT
TRBV29-1	few	TRBJ2-5	TRBD1	CSVAGTGQETQYF	TGCAGCGTTGCCGGGACAGGCCAAGAGACCCAGTACTTC
TRBV11-2	NA	TRBJ2-7	NA	CASRLDFYERYF	TGTGCCAGCAGGTTGGACTTCTACGAGCGGTACTTC
TRBV14	NA	TRBJ1-2	NA	CASSQVGGPEYGYIF	TGTGCCAGCAGCCAAGTGGGGGGACCGGAATATGGCTACATCTTC
TRBV11-2	NA	TRBJ2-6	TRBD1	CANNKTGVISGANVLTF	TGTGCCAACAACAAGACAGGGGTGATATCTGGGGCCAACGTCCTGACTTTC
TRBV12-3/TRBV12-4	NA	TRBJ1-2	TRBD1	CVSSLSTGGQAGYTF	TGTGTCAGCAGTTTATCGACAGGGGGGCAGGCTGGCTACACCTTC
TRBV6-5	NA	TRBJ1-5	NA	CASSYELGIPQHF	TGTGCCAGCAGTTACGAGCTGGGTATCCCCCAGCATTTT
TRBV10-3	many	TRBJ2-5	NA	CAISETRQGGETQYF	TGTGCCATCAGTGAGACCCGCCAGGGAGGAGAGACCCAGTACTTC
TRBV5-1	few	TRBJ1-2	NA	CASSLEGPVYDYTF	TGCGCCAGCAGCTTGGAGGGGCCTGTTTATGACTACACCTTC
TRBV7-9	NA	TRBJ1-5	NA	CASSLWENQPQHF	TGTGCCAGCAGCTTATGGGAGAATCAGCCCCAGCATTTT
TRBV6-5	many	TRBJ2-4	TRBD2	CASSGSSGNPKNIQYF	TGTGCCAGCAGTGGGAGTAGCGGGAACCCCAAAAACATTCAGTACTTC
TRBV12-3/TRBV12-4	NA	TRBJ2-1	NA	CASSDLGPNNEQLF	TGTGCCAGCAGTGACCTGGGGCCGAACAATGAGCAGTTATTC
TRBV4-1	NA	TRBJ2-5	TRBD1	CASSFAGTGGRETQYF	TGCGCCAGCAGCTTCGCGGGGACAGGGGGCCGGGAGACCCAGTACTTC
TRBV6-2/TRBV6-3	many	TRBJ2-3	NA	CASSYEGPTDTQYF	TGTGCCAGCAGTTATGAGGGCCCCACAGATACGCAGTATTTT
TRBV10-3	few	TRBJ2-7	NA	CAISGLEIAEQYF	TGTGCCATCAGTGGGCTAGAAATTGCCGAGCAGTACTTC
TRBV11-2	many	TRBJ2-2	NA	CASSRSRGTGELFF	TGTGCCAGCAGCAGGTCCCGGGGCACCGGGGAGCTGTTTTTT
TRBV10-3	NA	TRBJ2-7	NA	CATSTSPYEQYF	TGCGCCACCAGCACCTCTCCCTACGAGCAGTACTTC